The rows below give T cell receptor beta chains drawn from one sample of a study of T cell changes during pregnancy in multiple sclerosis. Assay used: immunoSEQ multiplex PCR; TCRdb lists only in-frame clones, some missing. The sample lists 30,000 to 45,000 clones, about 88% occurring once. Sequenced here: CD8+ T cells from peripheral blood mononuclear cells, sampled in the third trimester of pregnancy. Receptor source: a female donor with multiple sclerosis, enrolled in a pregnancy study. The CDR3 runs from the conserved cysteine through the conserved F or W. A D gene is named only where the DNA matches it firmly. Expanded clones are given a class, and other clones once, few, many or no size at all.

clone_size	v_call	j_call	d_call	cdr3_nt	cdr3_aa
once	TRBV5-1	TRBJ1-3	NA	TGCGCCAGCAGCTTCGGGTCTGGAAACACCATATATTTT	CASSFGSGNTIYF
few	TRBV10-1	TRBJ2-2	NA	TGCGCCAGCAGTGCCCGGGTCGAGGGCGGGGAGCTGTTTTTT	CASSARVEGGELFF
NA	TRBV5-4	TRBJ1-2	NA	TGTGCCAGCAGCTTGGCCGGCGTTGGGGGGACGTGGGGCTACACCTTC	CASSLAGVGGTWGYTF
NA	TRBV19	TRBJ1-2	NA	TGTGCCAGTACGGACAGATATGGCTACACCTTC	CASTDRYGYTF
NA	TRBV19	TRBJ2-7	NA	TGTGCCAGTAGTATAGGAACAGGCTACGAGCAGTACTTC	CASSIGTGYEQYF
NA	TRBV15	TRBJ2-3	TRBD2	TGTGCCACCAGCAGAGAGTTTGCTAGCGGGGGTTTAACAGATACGCAGTATTTT	CATSREFASGGLTDTQYF
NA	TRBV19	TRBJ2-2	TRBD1	TGTGCCAGTACCGGGACAGAGAACACCGGGGAGCTGTTTTTT	CASTGTENTGELFF
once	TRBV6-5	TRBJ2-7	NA	TGTGCCAGCCGCATCTCCGGAGCTTACGAGCAGTACTTC	CASRISGAYEQYF
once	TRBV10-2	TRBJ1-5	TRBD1	TGCGCCAGCAGTGAAGGGACAGGGTATGGCAATCAGCCCCAGCATTTT	CASSEGTGYGNQPQHF
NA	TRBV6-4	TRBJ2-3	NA	TGTGCCAGCAGTGACTGGTCGCGGGGCGGCACAGATACGCAGTATTTT	CASSDWSRGGTDTQYF
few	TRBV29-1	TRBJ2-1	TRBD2	TGCAGCGTAGACGGGACTAGCGGGACCGGCACCTACAATGAGCAGTTCTTC	CSVDGTSGTGTYNEQFF
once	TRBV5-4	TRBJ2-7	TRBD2	TGTGCCAGCAGCTTGACTAGCGGCCCCTACGAGCAGTACTTC	CASSLTSGPYEQYF
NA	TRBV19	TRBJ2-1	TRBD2	TGTGCCAGTAGTAGGACTAGCGGGAGTCTGGATGAGCAGTTCTTC	CASSRTSGSLDEQFF
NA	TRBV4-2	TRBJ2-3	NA	TGTGCCAGCAGCCAAGATGGCGGGGGCTCCCCGACAGATACGCAGTATTTT	CASSQDGGGSPTDTQYF
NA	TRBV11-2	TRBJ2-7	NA	TGTGCCAGCAGCTTAGATCCGGCCTACGAGCAGTACTTC	CASSLDPAYEQYF
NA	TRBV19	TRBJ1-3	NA	TGTGCCAGTAGTATACTTGCCTATTCTGGAAACACCATATATTTT	CASSILAYSGNTIYF
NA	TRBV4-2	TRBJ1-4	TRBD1	TGTGCCAGCAGCCAAGAAAAAGGAGGGGGCGGTGAAAAACTGTTTTTT	CASSQEKGGGGEKLFF
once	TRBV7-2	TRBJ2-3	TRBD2	TGTGCCAGCAGACGAGGACTAGCGGGGGGTGCGAGCACAGATACGCAGTATTTT	CASRRGLAGGASTDTQYF
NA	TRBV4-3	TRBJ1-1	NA	TGCGCCAGCAGCCAAGTTGGCCGGTTGGGCAGGAACACTGAAGCTTTCTTT	CASSQVGRLGRNTEAFF
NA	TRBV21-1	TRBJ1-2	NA	TGTGCCAGCACCGTATTTAAGAGGGCCAGGGGGCTCCGCTGGGGCTATGGCTACACCTTC	CASTVFKRARGLRWGYGYTF
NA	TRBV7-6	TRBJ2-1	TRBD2	TGTGCCAGCAGCCCCCTGGGGGTGGTAGCGGGAGTCGTTGAGCAGTTCTTC	CASSPLGVVAGVVEQFF
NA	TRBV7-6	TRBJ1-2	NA	TGTGCCAGCAGTTCGGACATCGCCTATGGCTACACCTTC	CASSSDIAYGYTF
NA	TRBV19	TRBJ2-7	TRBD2	TGTGCCAGTAGTTCCGGACTAGCGGAAACCTACGAGCAGTACTTC	CASSSGLAETYEQYF
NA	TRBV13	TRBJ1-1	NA	TGTGCCAGCAGCCCCACGACTTTGGAAGCTTTCTTT	CASSPTTLEAFF
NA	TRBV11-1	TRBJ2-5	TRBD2	TGTGCCAGCAGCAGTTGGACTAGCGGGGACCAAGAGACCCAGTACTTC	CASSSWTSGDQETQYF
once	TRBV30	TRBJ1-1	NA	TGTGCCTGGAGGGGGAACGGACAGCTGAACACTGAAGCTTTCTTT	CAWRGNGQLNTEAFF
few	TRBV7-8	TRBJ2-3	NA	TGTGCCAGCAGACGTACTAGTATCATCACAGATACGCAGTATTTT	CASRRTSIITDTQYF
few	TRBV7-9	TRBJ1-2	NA	TGTGCCACCCTAGTAGGGGGTAAGGATGGCTACACCTTC	CATLVGGKDGYTF
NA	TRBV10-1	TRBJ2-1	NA	TGCGCCAGCAGTGAGCGAGGCGACTCCTACAATGAGCAGTTCTTC	CASSERGDSYNEQFF
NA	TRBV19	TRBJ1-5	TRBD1	TGTGCCAGTAGTGCCGGGGACAGGGGGCCTGATCAGCCCCAGCATTTT	CASSAGDRGPDQPQHF
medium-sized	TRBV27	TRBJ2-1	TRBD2	TGTGCCAGCAGTTTATCTGGGGGGGTGGGCAATGAGCAGTTCTTC	CASSLSGGVGNEQFF
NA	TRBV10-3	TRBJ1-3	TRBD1	TGTGCCATCAGCCGGACAGGGTGGCGCTCCGGCGCTGGAAACACCATATATTTT	CAISRTGWRSGAGNTIYF
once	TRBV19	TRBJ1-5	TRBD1	TGTGCCAGTAACCCCCGGGACAGGGGGGGTCAGCCCCAGCATTTT	CASNPRDRGGQPQHF
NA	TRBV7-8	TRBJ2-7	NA	TGTGCCAGCAGCACCGAAGGGAGCGACTACGAGCAGTACTTC	CASSTEGSDYEQYF
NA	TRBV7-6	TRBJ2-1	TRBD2	TGTGCCAGCAGCTCCACCGGGACTAGCGGGGGCTCCTACAATGAGCAGTTCTTC	CASSSTGTSGGSYNEQFF
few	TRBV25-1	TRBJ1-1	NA	TGTGCCAGTACCCAGGGGCCTGAAGCTTTCTTT	CASTQGPEAFF
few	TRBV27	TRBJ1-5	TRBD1	TGTGCCAGCAGTCAGGGGGTCGGGCAGCCCCAGCATTTT	CASSQGVGQPQHF
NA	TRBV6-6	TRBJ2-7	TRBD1	TGTGCCAGCAGTCCCCTACAGGGGGCTAGAATCTACGAGCAGTACTTC	CASSPLQGARIYEQYF
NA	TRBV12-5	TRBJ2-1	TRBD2	TGTGCTAGTGGTTTTAACAAGCCTGGACTAGCGGGAGTTGAGCAGTTCTTC	CASGFNKPGLAGVEQFF
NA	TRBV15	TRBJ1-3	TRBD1	TGTGCCACCAGCAGATCCCCAGGGGGCGCGGGAGGAAACACCATATATTTT	CATSRSPGGAGGNTIYF
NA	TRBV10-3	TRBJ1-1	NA	TGTGCCATCAGTGAGTCGGAGGTGAACACTGAAGCTTTCTTT	CAISESEVNTEAFF
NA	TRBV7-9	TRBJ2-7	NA	TGTGCCAGCAGCTTAAGGGACATACCCTACGAGCAGTACTTC	CASSLRDIPYEQYF
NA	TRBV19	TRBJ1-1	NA	TGTGCCAGTATAGGGAGTGTTGAAGCTTTCTTT	CASIGSVEAFF
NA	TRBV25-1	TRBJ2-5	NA	TGTGCCAGCAGTGGCGGGGTAGTCATTCAAGAGACCCAGTACTTC	CASSGGVVIQETQYF
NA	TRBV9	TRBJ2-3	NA	TGTGCCAGCAGCGTATTCCCAGGCGGGGATACGCAGTATTTT	CASSVFPGGDTQYF
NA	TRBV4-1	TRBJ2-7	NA	TGCGCCAGCGGGGGGGCATCTAACTCCTACGAGCAGTACTTC	CASGGASNSYEQYF
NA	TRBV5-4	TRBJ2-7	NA	TGTGCCAGCAGCCCGGACTCCTCGGACTCCCTTTACGAGCAGTACTTC	CASSPDSSDSLYEQYF
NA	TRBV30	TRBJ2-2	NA	TGTGCCTGGAGTGTACCGGGGTCCGGGGAGCTGTTTTTT	CAWSVPGSGELFF
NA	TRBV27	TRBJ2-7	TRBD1	TGTGCCAGCAGTTTAGGACAGGGGATCTACGAGCAGTACTTC	CASSLGQGIYEQYF
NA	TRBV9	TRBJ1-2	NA	TGTGCCAGCAGCCCCTACAGTATGGGGAGGTTGTACACCTTC	CASSPYSMGRLYTF
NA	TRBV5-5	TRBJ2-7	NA	TGTGCCAGCAGCTCGACGAAGCTGGGGAGCCATGACCCGTTCGAGCAGTACTTC	CASSSTKLGSHDPFEQYF
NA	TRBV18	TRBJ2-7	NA	TGTGCCAGCTCACCGAACAGGGGGGGCTCCTACGAGCAGTACTTC	CASSPNRGGSYEQYF
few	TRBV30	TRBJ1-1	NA	TGTGCCTGGAGTGTACCGGGGAACACTGAAGCTTTCTTT	CAWSVPGNTEAFF